This TCR beta chain was retrieved from a study of T cells after yellow fever vaccination. Study summary: With SMART-Seq v4 Ultra Low Input, the fractions containing low cell numbers were prepared.

CDR3 size: 15 residues. Germline V gene sequence: CDR1 LGHDT, CDR2 YNNKEL (reference sequence). A note on this clonotype: The junction differs from germline at one of its ends, possibly a read error.

TCRdb re-derived calls from the 5' RACE reads in MiXCR, one entry per CDR3 protein. The sample has approximately 30,000 distinct CDR3 sequences, 4% to 4.5% seen once. This specimen consisted of CD8+ T cells sorted from PBMCs, obtained 5 days after the yellow fever booster vaccination. This clonotype was obtained from a man between 25 and 39 years old who received the YFV17D yellow fever vaccine. The rearrangement joins TRBV3-1 to TRBJ1-4, with 7 bases matching TRBD1. The DNA for the CDR3 is TGTGCCTGCAGCGCCGGGACAGAAGCAGTTGAAAAACTGTTTTTT. Protein product: CACSAGTEAVEKLFF.